Presented here are 8 T cell receptor beta chains from one specimen sequenced in a study of molecular identifiers for immune sequencing clone quantification (dated by TCRdb to 2016 to 2019). Libraries were built with PCR. Reads for this sample came from a NextSeq 500. The raw public data were reprocessed by TCRdb itself: fastp quality trimming at Q25, MiXCR clonotype calling, in-frame beta chains only. Each CDR3 protein appears once, grouped with its most common genes and DNA. The sample has approximately 550,000 distinct CDR3 sequences on record, around 23% of them singletons. Together, the top ten hold over 0.6% of the sample. The sequencing input was naive CD8+ T cells from blood, with Jurkat cell RNA spiked in. Interpreted using the paper, the cell subset or site label stands for: FACS-sorted CD8+CD4-CCR7+CD45RA+ naive T cells. Receptors were obtained from a human donor in good health. Some libraries in this study had Jurkat cell RNA spiked in.

V and J are TRBV13 and TRBJ1-1; D call uncertain. The CDR3 sequence is 16 residues long. Germline V gene lookup returns CDR1 PRHDT and CDR2 FYEKMQ (reference sequence). Trimming removed 0 bases at V and 3 bases at J, with 14 bases between. Written as DNA, the CDR3 is TGTGCCAGCAGCTTAGGCGGGTCGGGTTTGGACACTGAAGCTTTCTTT. It translates to CASSLGGSGLDTEAFF.

This clonotype was seen only a few times. The chain links TRBV6-2 or TRBV6-3 to TRBJ1-1, with a tentative D call TRBD1 (5 bases). There are 13 residues in the CDR3. Germline-derived CDR1 and CDR2 are MNHEY and SVGEGT. V lost 2 bases and J 7 bases, leaving 11 bases between the germline ends. The CDR3, as DNA: TGTGCCAGCAGTTACGGGGGACCTGGTGAAGCTTTCTTT. Translating gives CASSYGGPGEAFF.

This clonotype was picked up a small number of times. The rearrangement joins TRBV5-4 to TRBJ2-2, with 12 bases fitting TRBD2. The CDR3 extends over 15 amino acids. V lost 3 bases to trimming and J lost 4 bases; unmatched junction nucleotides: 1. Germline CDR1 is SGHNT and CDR2 is YYREEE (reference sequence). The CDR3 here is CASSWGLAGTGELFF. The CDR3 coding sequence is TGTGCCAGCAGCTGGGGACTAGCGGGCACCGGGGAGCTGTTTTTT.

To note about this clonotype: It may be a read error: a sequence one base away is much more abundant. V and J are TRBV12-3 or TRBV12-4 and TRBJ1-6; D is possibly TRBD1 (5 bases). The CDR3 consists of 16 residues. The CDR3 sequence is CASSFYRPGKNSPPHF. The DNA of the CDR3 is TGTGCCAGCAGTTTCTACAGGCCAGGGAAAAATTCACCCCCCCACTTT.

This clonotype has a count of ten or more. The CDR3 spells CASSPGPPAGGNTGELFF. In DNA form, the CDR3 reads TGCGCCAGCAGCCCCGGTCCGCCAGCGGGAGGGAACACCGGGGAGCTGTTTTTT. The J gene is TRBJ2-2, the V gene TRBV4-1; 9 nucleotides match TRBD2. Germline V lookup: CDR1 MGHRA, CDR2 YSYEKL. Trimming at V came to 4 bases and at J to 1 base, leaving 10 bases not matched to a gene. CDR3 length: 18 amino acids.

This chain links TRBV5-6 with TRBJ2-7, with D hard to call. CDR3 length: 13 amino acids. V lost 0 bases and J 5 bases, leaving 9 bases between the germline ends. CDR1 is SGHDT and CDR2 is YYEEEE in the germline V gene. As DNA, the CDR3 is TGTGCCAGCAGCTTGGCCAACCAGGACGAGCAGTACTTC. Translated, it gives CASSLANQDEQYF.

This clonotype was observed at least ten times. The V gene is TRBV29-1, the J gene TRBJ2-2, with D tentatively TRBD2 (5 bases). The CDR3 runs to 12 residues. V was trimmed by 5 bases and J by 3 bases, leaving 7 bases between them. Germline CDR1 reads SQVTM; CDR2 reads ANQGSEA. CDR3 in DNA: TGCAGCGTTCGACTATACACCGGGGAGCTGTTTTTT. Amino acid sequence: CSVRLYTGELFF.

This clonotype has a count of ten or more. The rearrangement joins TRBV20-1 to TRBJ1-1; D possibly corresponds to TRBD1 (5 bases). The V gene lost 1 base and the J gene lost 1 base, with 16 bases spanning the gap. This CDR3 comprises 16 residues. Germline V gives CDR1 DFQATT, CDR2 SNEGSKA (reference sequence). Here the CDR3 reads CSARVGGEGKNTEAFF. CDR3 nucleotide sequence: TGCAGTGCTAGAGTGGGGGGTGAGGGCAAGAACACTGAAGCTTTCTTT.